This TCR beta chain was sequenced during a study of T-cell reconstitution after alpha-beta-depleted transplantation in children. Unique molecular identifiers were built into the TCRbeta library. TCRdb used MiXCR to reprocess the PCR reads, holding one entry per CDR3 protein. This sample has about 400,000 distinct CDR3 sequences, with roughly 22% found just once. This clonotype was counted at least ten times. This specimen was PBMCs from the stem cell graft donor, taken from the stem cell graft. The clonotype originates from a human donor who donated a stem cell graft to a child with acute myeloid leukemia.

CDR3 in amino acids: CASRAQGADTGELFF. In nucleotides, the CDR3 is TGTGCCAGCAGAGCACAGGGGGCCGACACCGGGGAGCTGTTTTTT. This chain connects TRBV6-5 to TRBJ2-2, with TRBD1 matching over 9 bases. Germline CDR1 MNHEY, CDR2 SVGAGI. The CDR3 has 15 residues. V was clipped by 6 bases and J by 3 bases; unmatched bases: 5.